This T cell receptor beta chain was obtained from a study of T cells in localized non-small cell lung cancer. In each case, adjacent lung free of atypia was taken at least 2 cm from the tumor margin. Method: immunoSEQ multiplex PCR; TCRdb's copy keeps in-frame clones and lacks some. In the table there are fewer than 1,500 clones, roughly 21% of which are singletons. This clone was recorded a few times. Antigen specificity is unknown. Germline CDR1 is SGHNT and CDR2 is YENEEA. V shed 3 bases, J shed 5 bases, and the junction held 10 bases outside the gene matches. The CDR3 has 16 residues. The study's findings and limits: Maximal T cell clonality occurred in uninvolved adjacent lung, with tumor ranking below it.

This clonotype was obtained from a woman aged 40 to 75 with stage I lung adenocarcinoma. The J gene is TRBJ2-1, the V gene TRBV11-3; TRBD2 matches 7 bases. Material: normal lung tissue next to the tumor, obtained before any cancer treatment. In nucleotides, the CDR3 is TGTGCCAGCAGCTTGAAGGCGGGAGATCGGAACAATGAGCAGTTCTTC. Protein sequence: CASSLKAGDRNNEQFF.